This T cell receptor beta chain emerged from a study of identical twins. Findings and limits, study-wide: The analysis was cross-sectional rather than longitudinal within donors. Models predicted less out-of-frame TCR alpha sharing in monozygotic twins than was found.

The table lists this clonotype with many counts. Its antigen is not identified. A universal primer site was incorporated via template switching, and the cDNA contained unique molecular identifiers. MiXCR, run by TCRdb on the 5' RACE reads, gives a single entry per CDR3 protein. The data hold fewer than 550,000 distinct CDR3 sequences, with about 13% observed a single time. The germline CDR1 and CDR2 sequences are SGHAT and FQDESV (reference sequence). Between the trimmed V and J ends, which lost 5 bases and 5 bases, there was a span of 22 bases. The length of the CDR3 is 16 residues. The data also belong to a second study, concerning yellow fever vaccine responses in identical twins.

The rearrangement links TRBV11-1 to TRBJ2-7; tentatively, D is TRBD1 or TRBD2 (6 bases each). The sample was CD4+ T cells sorted from blood. This sequence was found in a woman between 18 and 29 years old in good health. In DNA, the CDR3 is TGTGCCAGCAGCGCAACCCTGACAGGTTGGGGGGACGAGCAGTACTTC. Protein: CASSATLTGWGDEQYF.